The 6 T cell receptor beta chains reported below all come from one sample, sequenced in a study of vaccination effects on CD4 cells after COVID-19. Sequencing was performed with immunoSEQ multiplex PCR; in TCRdb, only in-frame clones are kept and a portion is missing. The sample consists of about 44,000 clones, 76% of them appearing once. For these TCRs, the target antigens are not known. With roughly 9 days of culture completed, CD4+ T cells were isolated. The person had PCR-confirmed SARS-CoV-2 infection between March and December 2020. The cohort was immunized with two doses of either the BNT162b2 or mRNA-1273 vaccine. Sequencing used CD4+ T cells from PBMCs cultured without peptide, obtained after COVID-19 vaccination. These receptors came from a human donor who had a prior SARS-CoV-2 infection.

V gene TRBV30 combines with J gene TRBJ1-5; D not certain. In germline, CDR1 is GTSNPN, CDR2 SVGIG (reference sequence). The CDR3 is made up of 15 amino acids. V was cut by 1 base and J by 6 bases, with 16 bases left in between. The CDR3: CAWSALLTQGQPQHF. CDR3 DNA: TGTGCCTGGAGTGCCCTCTTAACCCAAGGTCAGCCCCAGCATTTT.

The rearrangement joins TRBV27 to TRBJ1-1, with 7 bases fitting TRBD1. Germline V gene data show CDR1 as MNHEY and CDR2 as SMNVEV (reference sequence). J lost 1 base, V lost 6 bases, and 5 bases had no gene match. The CDR3 consists of 14 residues. CDR3 sequence (DNA): TGTGCCAGCAGACTCGGACAGGCGAACACTGAAGCTTTCTTT. It encodes CASRLGQANTEAFF.

The V call is TRBV7-6, the J call TRBJ1-1, with D unresolved. CDR1 and CDR2 (germline): SGHVS, FNYEAQ. The CDR3 has 13 amino acids. Deletions cut 1 base from V and 3 bases from J, with 6 bases between. As DNA, the CDR3 is TGTGCCAGCAGCTTAGGGAGCTACACTGAAGCTTTCTTT. Protein sequence: CASSLGSYTEAFF.

V is TRBV11-2 and J is TRBJ2-7; D is unclear. This CDR3 contains 13 residues. Trimming took off 0 bases at V and 6 bases at J, with 9 bases between the two ends. The V gene's germline CDR1 is SGHAT and CDR2 FQNNGV. In nucleotides, the CDR3 is TGTGCCAGCAGCTTAGATATAAGGAGCGAGCAGTACTTC. Residues: CASSLDIRSEQYF.

The chain joins TRBV30 to TRBJ1-6; no clear D. Trimming cost V 0 bases and J 3 bases, with 12 bases left between them. Germline CDR1 GTSNPN, CDR2 SVGIG (reference sequence). The CDR3 spans 16 residues. CDR3 nucleotide sequence: TGTGCCTGGAGTGTCCCCCACGGGAGCTATAATTCACCCCTCCACTTT. Protein sequence: CAWSVPHGSYNSPLHF.

The rearrangement links TRBV19 to TRBJ1-2; a weak D match, TRBD1 (5 bases). Germline V gene sequence: CDR1 LNHDA, CDR2 SQIVND (reference sequence). The CDR3 contains 15 residues. The germline V and J ends were trimmed by 1 base and 5 bases, with 14 bases remaining between them. CDR3 DNA: TGTGCCAGTAGTATAGTCTCGGGGCTCGGTTATGGCTACACCTTC. Amino acid sequence: CASSIVSGLGYGYTF.